These 21 T cell receptor beta chains were sequenced from one sample in a study of T cells in Graves' hyperthyroidism and ophthalmopathy (dated by TCRdb to about 2019). Preparation of the library involved multiplex PCR. TCRdb records Illumina HiSeq 2000 as the sequencer. Amplification of TCR beta CDR3 regions was carried out from RNA transcripts. For the first round of RT-PCR on the TCR CDR3, the HTBI primer set was used together with the Qiagen OneStep RT-PCR kit. TCRdb reprocessed the public reads (quality trimming at Q25 with fastp, clone calling with MiXCR) and kept in-frame beta chains. Each CDR3 protein gets just one entry, which takes the most common genes and DNA from the rows behind it. For this sample the table gives approximately 700,000 distinct CDR3 sequences, of which roughly 45% were detected only once. The top ten constitute roughly 7.2% of the sample. The material sequenced was peripheral blood or thyroid tissue (not recorded which). These receptors came from an adult man with Graves' disease, either hyperthyroidism or ophthalmopathy (not recorded which).

This clonotype came up many times. V usage is TRBV6-5 and J usage is TRBJ1-6; D may be TRBD1 (5 bases). Per the germline V gene, CDR1 is MNHEY and CDR2 is SVGAGI. V was pared by 6 bases and J by 10 bases, with 10 bases between. The CDR3 totals 12 residues. CDR3 residues: CASRQGRSPLHF. The CDR3 nucleotides read TGTGCCAGCAGGCAGGGAAGGTCACCCCTCCACTTT.

This clonotype was seen ten or more times. The rearrangement links TRBV20-1 to TRBJ1-3, with 7 bases fitting TRBD1. V shed 4 bases and J 2 bases; nucleotides not matched to a gene: 2. The CDR3 is 13 residues long. CDR1 and CDR2 from the germline V gene are DFQATT and SNEGSKA (reference sequence). The CDR3 DNA sequence: TGCAGTGCTACAGGGGGAGCTGGAAACACCATATATTTT. This encodes CSATGGAGNTIYF.

This clonotype occurred a few times. CDR3: CASSPNDRGGQPQHF. The CDR3 DNA is TGTGCCAGCAGCCCTAATGACAGGGGAGGTCAGCCCCAGCATTTT. The chain joins TRBV7-9 to TRBJ1-5, with 8 bases that match TRBD1. With V trimmed by 5 bases and J by 6 bases, 9 bases remained unmatched. This CDR3 is built from 15 residues. CDR1 and CDR2 from the germline V gene are SEHNR and FQNEAQ (reference sequence).

V usage is TRBV15 and J usage is TRBJ1-2, with D tentatively TRBD1 (6 bases). This CDR3 spans 13 amino acids. Germline V gene data show CDR1 as LNHNV and CDR2 as YYDKDF (reference sequence). The ends were cut back, 1 base at V and 3 bases at J, with 6 bases in the middle. The CDR3 bases are TGTGCCACCAGCAGAGCAGGGGACTATGGCTACACCTTC. It specifies CATSRAGDYGYTF.

The table lists this clonotype with many counts. The chain combines TRBV19 with TRBJ1-2, with D hard to call. This CDR3 is 15 amino acids long. Trimming took 7 bases from V and 2 from J, leaving 17 bases between them. In germline, CDR1 is LNHDA, CDR2 SQIVND (reference sequence). The CDR3 region has the DNA TGTGCCAGTACCCCGGAGCAGGCAATGAACTATGGCTACACCTTC. It is translated as CASTPEQAMNYGYTF. Variable domain in full (rest from reference TRBV19 and TRBJ1-2): DGGITQSPKYLFRKEGQNVTLSCEQNLNHDAMYWYRQDPGQGLRLIYYSQIVNDFQKGDIAEGYSVSREKKESFPLTVTSAQKNPTAFYLCASTPEQAMNYGYTFGSGTRLTVV.

As for this clonotype: Because the CDR3 is missing its conserved closing phenylalanine or tryptophan, this is likely a read error. The J gene is TRBJ1-3, the V gene TRBV5-1; D gene ambiguous. This CDR3 spans 14 amino acids. With 3 bases removed from V and 0 bases from J, the gap between germline ends came to 7 bases. Germline V gene lookup returns CDR1 SGHRS and CDR2 YFSETQ. CDR3 sequence: CASSSGISGNTIYS. The CDR3 bases are TGCGCCAGCAGCTCGGGCATCTCTGGAAACACCATATATTCT.

The J gene is TRBJ1-1, the V gene TRBV29-1; the match to TRBD1 covers 7 bases. The CDR3 covers 15 residues. Germline V gene lookup returns CDR1 SQVTM and CDR2 ANQGSEA. J was trimmed by 1 base and V by 8 bases; bases with no gene match: 13. Here the CDR3 reads CSLEGGGRRNTEAFF. The CDR3 DNA sequence: TGCAGCTTGGAAGGAGGGGGCAGACGGAACACTGAAGCTTTCTTT.

The table lists this clonotype with many counts. V usage is TRBV7-9 and J usage is TRBJ2-7, with D hard to call. With 3 bases removed from V and 7 bases from J, the gap between germline ends came to 10 bases. Germline V gene data show CDR1 as SEHNR and CDR2 as FQNEAQ (reference sequence). CDR3 length: 12 residues. The CDR3 DNA is TGTGCCAGCAGCTTTGGGCCGGGTGAGCAGTACTTC. It specifies CASSFGPGEQYF.

This clonotype was seen more than once but under ten times. The chain has TRBV6-1 and TRBJ1-2; D is perhaps TRBD1 (6 bases). V was trimmed by 6 bases and J by 4 bases, leaving 21 bases between them. The CDR3 covers 16 residues. From germline, CDR1 is MNHNS and CDR2 SASEGT. In DNA form, the CDR3 reads TGTGCCAGCAGACCCCTCTCAACAGGGTCTGGCTATGGCTACACCTTC. Translating it yields CASRPLSTGSGYGYTF.

The table lists this clonotype with many counts. J is TRBJ1-4 and V is TRBV7-6; D uncertain. Germline assignment: CDR1 SGHVS and CDR2 FNYEAQ. The CDR3 is 16 amino acids. V was clipped by 1 base and J by 2 bases, with 11 bases between them. The CDR3 loop is CASSLGPQMTNEKLFF. The CDR3 bases are TGTGCCAGCAGCTTAGGCCCCCAGATGACTAATGAAAAACTGTTTTTT.

This clonotype came up a few times. V is TRBV12-3 or TRBV12-4 and J is TRBJ1-5; D perhaps matches TRBD1 (6 bases). Trimming pared 4 bases from V and 7 bases from J, leaving 14 bases between. The CDR3 loop spans 14 amino acids. The CDR3 DNA reads as TGTGCCAGCAGTTCCTTACAGGGCGGGCAGCCCCAGCATTTT. Translated: CASSSLQGGQPQHF.

The CDR3 nucleotides read TGTGCCACCAGTCCTGAGGGGACTAGCGGGGGGGCCAGTTATGAGCAGTTCTTC. Its protein product is CATSPEGTSGGASYEQFF. The chain joins TRBV24-1 to TRBJ2-1; 16 bases align to TRBD2. Germline assignment: CDR1 KGHDR and CDR2 SFDVKD. There are 18 residues in the CDR3. V was pared by 6 bases and J by 8 bases, with 12 bases of the junction left unmatched.

This clonotype was seen a handful of times. The chain uses TRBV2 and TRBJ1-6; tentative D call: TRBD1 (6 bases). CDR1 is SNHLY, CDR2 FYNNEI, per germline. The CDR3 covers 16 residues. The V gene lost 6 bases and the J gene lost 6 bases, with 18 bases spanning the gap. CDR3 sequence: CASRDSLGQTNSPLHF. The CDR3 DNA follows: TGTGCCAGCAGAGACAGCCTCGGACAGACTAATTCACCCCTCCACTTT. Looking up the rest from reference TRBV2 and TRBJ1-6 gives the full variable domain: EPEVTQTPSHQVTQMGQEVILRCVPISNHLYFYWYRQILGQKVEFLVSFYNNEISEKSEIFDDQFSVERPDGSNFTLKIRSTKLEDSAMYFCASRDSLGQTNSPLHFGNGTRLTVT.

This clonotype was seen more than once but under ten times. The V call is TRBV5-1, the J call TRBJ1-2; no definite D call. The length of the CDR3 is 14 residues. V was trimmed by 4 bases and J by 0 bases, leaving 10 bases between them. Looked up from germline, CDR1 is SGHRS and CDR2 is YFSETQ. The CDR3 DNA reads as TGCGCCAGCAGCCGGGCAGACCCTAACTATGGCTACACCTTC. Protein product: CASSRADPNYGYTF.

The V and J genes are TRBV24-1 and TRBJ1-5, with 9 bases matching TRBD1. Per germline, CDR1 KGHDR and CDR2 SFDVKD. The CDR3 covers 16 residues. V was clipped by 5 bases and J by 3 bases; unmatched bases: 7. The CDR3 DNA reads as TGTGCCACCAGTGGCACCGGGACAGGGTCCAATCAGCCCCAGCATTTT. Protein product: CATSGTGTGSNQPQHF.

V gene TRBV12-3 or TRBV12-4 combines with J gene TRBJ1-4; D is ambiguous. The CDR3 is made up of 15 amino acids. V was shortened by 4 bases and J by 6 bases, with 15 bases between the two germline ends. The CDR3 is CASSSRSAADEKLFF. Written as DNA, the CDR3 is TGTGCCAGCAGTTCAAGGTCCGCGGCGGATGAAAAACTGTTTTTT.

The V gene is TRBV29-1, the J gene TRBJ1-4; TRBD1 might be the D (6 bases). The ends were cut back, 0 bases at V and 8 bases at J, with 16 bases in the middle. From germline, CDR1 is SQVTM and CDR2 ANQGSEA. The CDR3 is 15 amino acids. CDR3 in amino acids: CSVEDVRWGREKLFF. CDR3 nucleotides: TGCAGCGTTGAAGATGTGAGGTGGGGGCGGGAAAAACTGTTTTTT.

About this clonotype: In this CDR3 the conserved last residue, phenylalanine or tryptophan, is missing, so a read error is likely. The DNA is omitted, as the CDR3 cannot be located on it reliably, and the CDR3 follows TCRdb's listing. The chain recombines TRBV2 with TRBJ2-7; the table assigns TRBD2, which was not confirmed against the DNA. The CDR3 extends over 11 residues, inclusive of both ends. Germline V gene data show CDR1 as SNHLY and CDR2 as FYNNEI. The chain's CDR3 is CASSEGATGTS.

The chain links TRBV29-1 to TRBJ1-1; 7 bases line up with TRBD1. V trimming: 4 bases; J trimming: 3 bases; junction bases outside the gene matches: 5. From germline, CDR1 is SQVTM and CDR2 ANQGSEA. This CDR3 has 13 residues. The chain's CDR3 is CSVGRGVDTEAFF. DNA for the CDR3: TGCAGCGTTGGCAGGGGGGTGGACACTGAAGCTTTCTTT.

This clonotype was recorded a few times. The chain's CDR3 is CATSDPMSGRNTGELFF. The CDR3 nucleotides read TGTGCCACCAGTGATCCCATGAGCGGGAGGAACACCGGGGAGCTGTTTTTT. The chain carries TRBV24-1 and TRBJ2-2; TRBD2 matches 8 bases. Germline lookup yields CDR1 KGHDR and CDR2 SFDVKD. V dropped 3 bases and J dropped 1; count of bases not matched to a gene: 6. The CDR3 has 17 amino acids.

This clonotype was counted many times. The chain uses TRBV10-3 and TRBJ1-6, with 7 positions matching TRBD1. The V segment lost 5 bases and the J segment 10 bases; nucleotides outside the gene matches: 11. The CDR3 spans 15 residues. Germline CDR1 is ENHRY and CDR2 is SYGVKD. CDR3 bases: TGTGCCATCAGTTCTGACGGACAGGCTCCCTCACCCCTCCACTTT. Its translation: CAISSDGQAPSPLHF.